These 5 T cell receptor beta chains originate from one sample sequenced in a study of Ad26.COV2.S vaccination and SARS-CoV-2 variants. Sequencing used immunoSEQ multiplex PCR; TCRdb keeps in-frame clones, though not all of them. The sample holds 300,000 to 400,000 clones, just under 85% seen once. Noted treatment: around 19 received Ad26.COV2.S at low or high dose, single or two shots; several received placebo; per-sample allocation not given. Vaccine and placebo recipients were sampled on day 63 after the first injection. The sample consisted of peripheral blood, taken in a trial of Ad26.COV2.S vaccine versus placebo. Receptor source: a person aged 18-65 years who received the Ad26.COV2.S COVID-19 vaccine or a placebo.

This clone showed up just a few times. The V call is TRBV28, the J call TRBJ1-1; D ambiguous. Germline values: CDR1 MDHEN, CDR2 SYDVKM. The CDR3 contains 15 residues. Trimming stripped 6 bases from V and 0 bases from J, with 14 bases between. The DNA of the CDR3 is TGTGCCAGCAGCCCCGGGGAGGTATTGAACACTGAAGCTTTCTTT. This gives the protein CASSPGEVLNTEAFF.

This rearrangement joins TRBV9 to TRBJ1-1; D call uncertain. V was cut by 0 bases and J by 5 bases, with 17 bases left in between. Looked up from germline, CDR1 is SGDLS and CDR2 is YYNGEE. The CDR3 runs to 16 residues. This CDR3 is CASSVEGFFGRTEAFF. The DNA of the CDR3 is TGTGCCAGCAGCGTAGAAGGGTTTTTCGGGAGGACTGAAGCTTTCTTT.

This chain uses TRBV5-1 with TRBJ2-1; TRBD1 matches 7 bases. V shed 5 bases, J shed 5 bases, and the junction held 4 bases outside the gene matches. CDR1 is SGHRS and CDR2 is YFSETQ in the germline V gene. The CDR3 extends over 13 amino acids. The CDR3 region has the DNA TGCGCCAGCAGATGGGGACAGAACAATGAGCAGTTCTTC. Protein: CASRWGQNNEQFF.

This clone was picked up a small number of times. The chain has TRBV2 and TRBJ1-6; 9 bases map to TRBD1. Germline V gives CDR1 SNHLY, CDR2 FYNNEI. This CDR3 is built from 14 residues. Trimming at V came to 2 bases and at J to 12 bases, leaving 5 bases not matched to a gene. The CDR3 nucleotides read TGTGCCAGCAGTGAATACAGGGGGCGGGGACCCCTCCACTTT. The encoded protein is CASSEYRGRGPLHF.

This clone is a singleton in its sample. The sample contains more than one DNA sequence encoding this CDR3. The rearrangement links TRBV29-1 to TRBJ1-5, with unresolved D. Germline V gene lookup returns CDR1 SQVTM and CDR2 ANQGSEA. The CDR3 has 12 residues. With 6 bases removed from V and 1 base from J, the gap between germline ends came to 7 bases. This CDR3 reads CSVGESNQPQHF. The CDR3, as DNA: TGCAGCGTCGGTGAAAGCAATCAGCCCCAGCATTTT.